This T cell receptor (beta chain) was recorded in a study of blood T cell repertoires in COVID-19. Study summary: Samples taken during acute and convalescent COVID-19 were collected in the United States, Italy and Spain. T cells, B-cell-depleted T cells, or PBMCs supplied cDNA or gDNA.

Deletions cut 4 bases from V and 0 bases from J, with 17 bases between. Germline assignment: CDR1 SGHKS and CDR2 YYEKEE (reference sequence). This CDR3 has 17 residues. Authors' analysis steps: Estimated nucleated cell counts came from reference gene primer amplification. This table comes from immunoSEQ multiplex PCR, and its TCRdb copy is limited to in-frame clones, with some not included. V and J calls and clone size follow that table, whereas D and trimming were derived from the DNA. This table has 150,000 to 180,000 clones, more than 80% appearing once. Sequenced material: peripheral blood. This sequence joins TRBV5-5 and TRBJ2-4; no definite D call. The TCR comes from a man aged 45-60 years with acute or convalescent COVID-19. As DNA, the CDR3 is TGTGCCAGCAGCCCCCGCACGGGTACGCTAGCCAAAAACATTCAGTACTTC. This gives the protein CASSPRTGTLAKNIQYF.